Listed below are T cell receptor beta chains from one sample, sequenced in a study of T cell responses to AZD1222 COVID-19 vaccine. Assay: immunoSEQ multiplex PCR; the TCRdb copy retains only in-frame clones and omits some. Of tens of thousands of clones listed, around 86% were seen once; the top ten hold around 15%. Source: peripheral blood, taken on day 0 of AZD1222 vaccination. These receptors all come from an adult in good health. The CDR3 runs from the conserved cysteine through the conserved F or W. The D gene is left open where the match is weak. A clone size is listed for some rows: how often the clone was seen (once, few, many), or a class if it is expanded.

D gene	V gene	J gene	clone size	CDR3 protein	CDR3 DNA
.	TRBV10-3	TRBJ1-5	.	CAISADIDQPQHF	TGTGCCATCAGTGCAGATATAGATCAGCCCCAGCATTTT
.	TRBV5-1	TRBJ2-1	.	CASSIDGNSYNEQFF	TGCGCCAGCAGCATCGACGGGAACTCCTACAATGAGCAGTTCTTC
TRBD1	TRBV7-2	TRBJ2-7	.	CASSLNGQGSYEQYF	TGTGCCAGCAGCTTAAACGGACAGGGATCCTACGAGCAGTACTTC
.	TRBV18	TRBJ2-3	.	CASSPSPGTLTDTQYF	TGTGCCAGCTCCCCGTCTCCGGGTACGCTCACAGATACGCAGTATTTT
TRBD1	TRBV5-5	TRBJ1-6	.	CASSLEQGASNSPLHF	TGTGCCAGCAGCTTGGAGCAGGGGGCCTCTAATTCACCCCTCCACTTT
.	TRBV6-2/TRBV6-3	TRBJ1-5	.	CASSFLLQHSGVEDQPQHF	TGTGCCAGCAGTTTCCTACTGCAACATTCAGGAGTTGAGGATCAGCCCCAGCATTTT
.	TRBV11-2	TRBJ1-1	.	CASSLIGQVIEAFF	TGTGCCAGCAGCTTAATTGGTCAGGTGATTGAAGCTTTCTTT
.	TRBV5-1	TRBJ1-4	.	CASSLMGVVNEKLFF	TGCGCCAGCAGCTTGATGGGGGTGGTTAATGAAAAACTGTTTTTT
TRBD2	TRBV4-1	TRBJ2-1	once	CASKYESGRASNEQFF	TGCGCCAGCAAATACGAAAGCGGGAGGGCCTCCAATGAGCAGTTCTTC
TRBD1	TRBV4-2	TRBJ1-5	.	CASSQEDQGVNQPQHF	TGTGCCAGCAGCCAAGAAGACCAGGGGGTCAATCAGCCCCAGCATTTT